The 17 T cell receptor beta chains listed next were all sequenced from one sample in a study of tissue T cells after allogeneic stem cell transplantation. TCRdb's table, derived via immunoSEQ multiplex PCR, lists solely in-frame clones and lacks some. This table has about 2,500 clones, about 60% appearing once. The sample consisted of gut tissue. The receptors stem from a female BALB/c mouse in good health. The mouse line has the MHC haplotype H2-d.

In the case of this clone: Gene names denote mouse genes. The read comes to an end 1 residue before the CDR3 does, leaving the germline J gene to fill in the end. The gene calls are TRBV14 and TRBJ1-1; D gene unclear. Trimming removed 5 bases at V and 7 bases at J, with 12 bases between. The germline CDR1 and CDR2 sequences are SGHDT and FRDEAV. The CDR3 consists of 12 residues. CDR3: CASSRTPGEVFF. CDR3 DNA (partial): TGTGCCAGCAGCCGCACTCCGGGAGAAGTCTTC.

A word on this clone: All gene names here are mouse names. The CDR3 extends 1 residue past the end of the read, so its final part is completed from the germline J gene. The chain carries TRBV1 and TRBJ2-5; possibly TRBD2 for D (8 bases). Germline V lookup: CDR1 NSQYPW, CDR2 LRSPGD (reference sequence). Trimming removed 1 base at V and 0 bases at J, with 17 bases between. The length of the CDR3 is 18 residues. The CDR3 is CTCSAVQGGGFNQDTQYF. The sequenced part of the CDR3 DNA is TGCACCTGCAGTGCAGTTCAGGGGGGGGGCTTTAACCAAGACACCCAGTAC.

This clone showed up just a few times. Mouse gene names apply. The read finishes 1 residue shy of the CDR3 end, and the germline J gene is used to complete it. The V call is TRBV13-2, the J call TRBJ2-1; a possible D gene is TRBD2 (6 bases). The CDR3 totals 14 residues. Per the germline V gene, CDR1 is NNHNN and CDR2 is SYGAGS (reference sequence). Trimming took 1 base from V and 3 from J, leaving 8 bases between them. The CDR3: CASGDLGTYAEQFF. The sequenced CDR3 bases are TGTGCCAGCGGTGATCTGGGGACCTATGCTGAGCAGTTC.

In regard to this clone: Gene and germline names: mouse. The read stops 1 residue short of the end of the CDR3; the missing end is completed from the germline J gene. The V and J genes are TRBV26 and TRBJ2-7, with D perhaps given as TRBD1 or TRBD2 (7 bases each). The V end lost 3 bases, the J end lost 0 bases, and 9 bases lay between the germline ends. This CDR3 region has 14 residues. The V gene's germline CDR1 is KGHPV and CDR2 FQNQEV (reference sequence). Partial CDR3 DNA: TGTGCCAGCAGTCTCAGGGGGGGCTCCTATGAACAGTAC. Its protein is CASSLRGGSYEQY. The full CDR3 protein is CASSLRGGSYEQYF.

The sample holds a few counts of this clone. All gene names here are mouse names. CDR3 amino acids: CGARQSNSDYTF. The CDR3 DNA, read in part, is TGTGGTGCTCGACAGTCAAACTCCGACTACACC. The chain combines TRBV20 with TRBJ1-2; D is possibly TRBD1 (5 bases). The read terminates 1 residue before the CDR3 end, so the remaining end is supplied by the germline J gene. The CDR3 extends over 12 amino acids. Deletions cut 5 bases from V and 0 bases from J, with 7 bases between. Germline V lookup: CDR1 GFQATS, CDR2 STVNSAI.

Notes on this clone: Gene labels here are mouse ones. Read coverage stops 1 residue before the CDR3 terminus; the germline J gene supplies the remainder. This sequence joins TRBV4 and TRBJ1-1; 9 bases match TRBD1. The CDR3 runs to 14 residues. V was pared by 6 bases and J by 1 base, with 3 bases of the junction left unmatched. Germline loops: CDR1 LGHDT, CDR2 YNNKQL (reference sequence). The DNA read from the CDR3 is TGTGCCAGCAGGCGGGACAGGGCGAACACAGAAGTCTTC. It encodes CASRRDRANTEVF. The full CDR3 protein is CASRRDRANTEVFF.

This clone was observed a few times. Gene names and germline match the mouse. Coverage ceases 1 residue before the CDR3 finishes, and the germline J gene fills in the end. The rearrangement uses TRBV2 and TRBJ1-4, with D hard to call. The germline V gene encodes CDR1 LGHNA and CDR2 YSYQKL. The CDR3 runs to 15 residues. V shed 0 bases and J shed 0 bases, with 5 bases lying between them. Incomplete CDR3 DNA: TGTGCCAGCAGCCAAGATCGTATTTCCAACGAAAGATTATTT. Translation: CASSQDRISNERLF. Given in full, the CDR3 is CASSQDRISNERLFF.

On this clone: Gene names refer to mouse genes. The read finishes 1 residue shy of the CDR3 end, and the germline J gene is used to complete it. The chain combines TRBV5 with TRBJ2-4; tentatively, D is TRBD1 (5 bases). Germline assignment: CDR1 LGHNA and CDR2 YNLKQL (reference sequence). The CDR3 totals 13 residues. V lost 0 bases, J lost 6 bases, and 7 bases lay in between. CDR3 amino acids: CASSQDPGNTLYF. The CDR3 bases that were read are TGTGCCAGCAGCCAAGACCCAGGGAACACCTTGTAC.

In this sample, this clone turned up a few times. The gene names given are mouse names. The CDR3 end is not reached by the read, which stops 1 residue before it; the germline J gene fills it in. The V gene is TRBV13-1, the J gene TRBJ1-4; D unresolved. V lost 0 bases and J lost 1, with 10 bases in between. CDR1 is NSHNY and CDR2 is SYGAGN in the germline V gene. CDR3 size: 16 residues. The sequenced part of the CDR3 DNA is TGTGCCAGCAGTGATGGGGTACGGCCTTCCAACGAAAGATTATTT. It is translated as CASSDGVRPSNERLF. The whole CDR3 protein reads CASSDGVRPSNERLFF.

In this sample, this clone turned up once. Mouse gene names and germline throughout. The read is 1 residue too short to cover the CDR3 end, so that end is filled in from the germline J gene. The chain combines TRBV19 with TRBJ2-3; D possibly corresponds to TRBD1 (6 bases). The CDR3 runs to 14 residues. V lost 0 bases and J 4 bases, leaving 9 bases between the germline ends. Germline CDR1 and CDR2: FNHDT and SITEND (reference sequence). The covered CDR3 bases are TGTGCCAGCAGTATAGAGGGGACAACAGAAACGCTGTAT. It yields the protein CASSIEGTTETLY. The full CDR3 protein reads CASSIEGTTETLYF.

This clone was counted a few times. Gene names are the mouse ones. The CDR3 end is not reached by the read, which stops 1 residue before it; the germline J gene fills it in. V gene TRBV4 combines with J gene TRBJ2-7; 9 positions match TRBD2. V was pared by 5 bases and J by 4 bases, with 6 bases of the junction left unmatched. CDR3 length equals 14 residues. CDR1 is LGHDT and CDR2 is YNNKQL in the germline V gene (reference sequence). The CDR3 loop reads CASSRPGLGYEQYF. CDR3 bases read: TGTGCCAGCAGCCGACCGGGACTGGGTTATGAACAGTAC.

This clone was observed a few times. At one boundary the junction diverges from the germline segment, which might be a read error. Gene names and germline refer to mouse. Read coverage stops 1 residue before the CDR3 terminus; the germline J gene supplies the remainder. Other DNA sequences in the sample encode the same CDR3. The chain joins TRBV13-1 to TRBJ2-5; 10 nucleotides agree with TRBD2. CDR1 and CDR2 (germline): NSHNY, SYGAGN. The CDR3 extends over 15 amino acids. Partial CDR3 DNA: TGTGCCAGTAGTGCCCCTGGACTGGGGGAAGACACCCAGTAC. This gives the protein CASSAPGLGEDTQY. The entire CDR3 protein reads CASSAPGLGEDTQYF.

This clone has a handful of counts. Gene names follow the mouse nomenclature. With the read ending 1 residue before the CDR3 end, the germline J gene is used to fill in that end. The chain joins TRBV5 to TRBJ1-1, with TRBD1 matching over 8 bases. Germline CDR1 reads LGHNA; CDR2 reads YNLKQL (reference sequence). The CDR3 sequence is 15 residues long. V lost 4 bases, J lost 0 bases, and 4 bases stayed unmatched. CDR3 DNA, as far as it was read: TGTGCCAGCAGCCTCGACAGGGGCGCAAACACAGAAGTCTTC. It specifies CASSLDRGANTEVF. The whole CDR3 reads CASSLDRGANTEVFF.

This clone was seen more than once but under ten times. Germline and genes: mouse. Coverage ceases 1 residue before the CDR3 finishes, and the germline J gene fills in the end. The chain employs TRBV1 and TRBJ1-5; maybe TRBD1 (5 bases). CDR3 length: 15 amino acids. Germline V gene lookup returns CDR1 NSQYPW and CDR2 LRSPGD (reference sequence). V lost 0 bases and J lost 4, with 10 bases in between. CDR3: CTCSADSGQNQAPLF. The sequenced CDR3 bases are TGCACCTGCAGTGCAGATTCAGGACAAAACCAGGCTCCGCTT. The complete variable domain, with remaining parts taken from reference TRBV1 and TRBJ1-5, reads VTLLEQNPRWRLVPRGQAVNLRCILKNSQYPWMSWYQQDLQKQLQWLFTLRSPGDKEVKSLPGADYLATRVTDTELRLQVANMSQGRTLYCTCSADSGQNQAPLFGEGTRLSVL.

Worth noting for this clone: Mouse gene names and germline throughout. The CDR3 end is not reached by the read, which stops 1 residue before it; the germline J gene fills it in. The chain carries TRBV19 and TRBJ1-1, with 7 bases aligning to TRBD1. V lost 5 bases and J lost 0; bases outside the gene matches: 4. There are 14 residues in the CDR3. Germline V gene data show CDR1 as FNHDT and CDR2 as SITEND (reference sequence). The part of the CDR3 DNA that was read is TGTGCCAGCAGCCTCGACAGGGCAAACACAGAAGTCTTC. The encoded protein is CASSLDRANTEVF. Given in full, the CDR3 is CASSLDRANTEVFF.

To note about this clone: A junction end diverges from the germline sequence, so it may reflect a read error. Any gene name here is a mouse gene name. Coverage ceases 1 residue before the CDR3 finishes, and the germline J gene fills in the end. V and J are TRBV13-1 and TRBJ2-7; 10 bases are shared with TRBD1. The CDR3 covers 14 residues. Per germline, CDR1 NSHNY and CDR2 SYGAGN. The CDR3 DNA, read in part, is TGTGCCAGCGGTGATGGACAGGGGGCCTATGAACAGTAC. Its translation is CASGDGQGAYEQY. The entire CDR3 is CASGDGQGAYEQYF.

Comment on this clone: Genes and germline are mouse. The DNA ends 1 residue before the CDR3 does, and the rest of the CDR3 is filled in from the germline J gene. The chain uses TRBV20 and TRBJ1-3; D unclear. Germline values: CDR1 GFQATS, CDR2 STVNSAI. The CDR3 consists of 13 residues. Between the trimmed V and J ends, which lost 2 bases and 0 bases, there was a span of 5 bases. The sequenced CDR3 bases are TGTGGTGCTAGGACAAATTCTGGAAATACGCTCTAT. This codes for CGARTNSGNTLY. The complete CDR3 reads CGARTNSGNTLYF. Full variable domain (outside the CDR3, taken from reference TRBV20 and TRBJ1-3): GALVYQYPRRTICKSGTSMRMECQAVGFQATSVAWYRQSPQKTFELIALSTVNSAIKYEQNFTQEKFPISHPNLSFSSMTVLNAYLEDRGLYLCGARTNSGNTLYFGEGSRLIVV.